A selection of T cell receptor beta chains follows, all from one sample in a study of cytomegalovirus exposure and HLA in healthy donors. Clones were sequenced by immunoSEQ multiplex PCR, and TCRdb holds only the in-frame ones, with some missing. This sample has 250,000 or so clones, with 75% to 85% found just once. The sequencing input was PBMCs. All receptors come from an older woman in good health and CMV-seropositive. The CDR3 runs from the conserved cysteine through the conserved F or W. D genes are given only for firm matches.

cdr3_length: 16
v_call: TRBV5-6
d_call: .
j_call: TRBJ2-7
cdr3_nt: TGTGCCAGCAGCTTGGCCGGGCGGGACCCCTCCTACGAGCAGTACTTC
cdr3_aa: CASSLAGRDPSYEQYF

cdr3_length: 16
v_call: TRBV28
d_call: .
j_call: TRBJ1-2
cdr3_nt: TGTGCCAGCAGTCCGATTACAGGGCAGGGTAACTATGGCTACACCTTC
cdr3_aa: CASSPITGQGNYGYTF

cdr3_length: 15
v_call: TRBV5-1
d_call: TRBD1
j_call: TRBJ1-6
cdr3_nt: TGCGCCAGCAGCTTGGGCGGGACAGAGAATTCACCCCTCCACTTT
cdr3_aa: CASSLGGTENSPLHF

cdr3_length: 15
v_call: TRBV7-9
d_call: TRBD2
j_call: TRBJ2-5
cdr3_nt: TGTGCCAGCAGCCTTCGGGCGGGAGATACAGAGACCCAGTACTTC
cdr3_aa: CASSLRAGDTETQYF

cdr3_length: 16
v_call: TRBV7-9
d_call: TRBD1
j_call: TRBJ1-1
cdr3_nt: TGTGCCAGCAGCACACCCTCAGGGGGGATAAACACTGAAGCTTTCTTT
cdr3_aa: CASSTPSGGINTEAFF

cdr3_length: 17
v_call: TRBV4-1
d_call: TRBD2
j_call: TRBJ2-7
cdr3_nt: TGCGCCAGCAGCCAAAAACAGACTAGCGGGAGCTCCTACGAGCAGTACTTC
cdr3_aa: CASSQKQTSGSSYEQYF

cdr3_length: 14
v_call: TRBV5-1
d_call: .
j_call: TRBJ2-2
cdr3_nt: TGCGCCAGCAGCTTGGACGAGGCAAACGGGGAGCTGTTTTTT
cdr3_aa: CASSLDEANGELFF

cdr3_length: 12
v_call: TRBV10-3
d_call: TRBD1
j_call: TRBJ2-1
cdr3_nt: TGTGCCGCTACCGGGACAGCTAATGAGCAGTTCTTC
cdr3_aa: CAATGTANEQFF

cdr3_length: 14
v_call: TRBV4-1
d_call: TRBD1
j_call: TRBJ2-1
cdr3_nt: TGCGCCAGCAGCCCGACAGGGGCCTACAATGAGCAGTTCTTC
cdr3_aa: CASSPTGAYNEQFF

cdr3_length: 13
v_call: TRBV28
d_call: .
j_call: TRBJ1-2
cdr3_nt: TGTGCCAGCAGTTTGGTGACAGCCTATGGCTACACCTTC
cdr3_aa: CASSLVTAYGYTF

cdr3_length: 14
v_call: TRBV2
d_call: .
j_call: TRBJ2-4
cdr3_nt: TGTGCCAGCTTTGTGGGGGCCCACAAAAACATTCAGTACTTC
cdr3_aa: CASFVGAHKNIQYF

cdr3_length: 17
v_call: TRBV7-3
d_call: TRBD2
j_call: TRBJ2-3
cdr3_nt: TGTGCCAGCAGCTTTCGGGGGGGCTTGGCTAGCACAGATACGCAGTATTTT
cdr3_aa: CASSFRGGLASTDTQYF